A single sample is the source of the 22 T cell receptor beta chains below, sequenced in a study of shared clonotypes between healthy human individuals. The assay was immunoSEQ multiplex PCR, and TCRdb's table has in-frame clones only and misses some. The sample includes roughly 490,000 clones, around 80% of them seen just once. The sequenced sample was PBMCs. These receptors came from a middle-aged woman in good health. Some clones in this sample may be carry-over from other donors' samples.

The rearrangement links TRBV9 to TRBJ2-1, with D perhaps matching TRBD1 (5 bases). Trimming removed 1 base at V and 9 bases at J, with 14 bases between. Germline V gene lookup returns CDR1 SGDLS and CDR2 YYNGEE. The CDR3 totals 14 residues. Here the CDR3 DNA reads TGTGCCAGCAGCGTAAGGGGCCAAGTAGGTGAGCAGTTCTTC. Its protein product is CASSVRGQVGEQFF.

The chain recombines TRBV4-2 with TRBJ2-1, with 7 bases matching TRBD2. J lost 8 bases, V lost 0 bases, and 13 bases had no gene match. The CDR3 has 17 residues. CDR1 and CDR2 (germline): LGHNA, YNFKEQ. Here the CDR3 reads CASSQEPSPGGGDEQFF. In DNA form, the CDR3 reads TGTGCCAGCAGCCAAGAGCCCTCTCCGGGAGGTGGTGATGAGCAGTTCTTC.

This clone has more than one count but fewer than ten. The chain links TRBV5-1 to TRBJ2-7; 8 bases agree with TRBD1. The CDR3 covers 17 residues. Germline assignment: CDR1 SGHRS and CDR2 YFSETQ. Losses at the gene ends were 3 bases for V and 6 bases for J; bases not matched to a gene: 17. As DNA, the CDR3 is TGCGCCAGCAGCTCGGGACAGGCTGAGGGAGGACGGTCCGAGCAGTACTTC. This sequence encodes CASSSGQAEGGRSEQYF. Full variable domain (missing parts from reference TRBV5-1 and TRBJ2-7): KAGVTQTPRYLIKTRGQQVTLSCSPISGHRSVSWYQQTPGQGLQFLFEYFSETQRNKGNFPGRFSGRQFSNSRSEMNVSTLELGDSALYLCASSSGQAEGGRSEQYFGPGTRLTVT.

The chain combines TRBV29-1 with TRBJ2-2; D not resolved. CDR1 is SQVTM and CDR2 is ANQGSEA in the germline V gene. V dropped 4 bases and J dropped 4 bases, with 4 bases sitting between them. The CDR3 consists of 11 residues. In nucleotides, the CDR3 is TGCAGCGTTGGCGGCACCGGGGAGCTGTTTTTT. Amino acid sequence: CSVGGTGELFF.

The chain uses TRBV10-2 and TRBJ2-5; D possibly matches TRBD1 or TRBD2 (7 bases each). Germline CDR1 reads WSHSY; CDR2 reads SAAADI. The CDR3 totals 14 residues. The germline V and J ends were trimmed by 5 bases and 2 bases, with 12 bases remaining between them. The CDR3 reads CASSSGGGQETQYF. Here the CDR3 DNA reads TGCGCCAGCAGTTCAGGGGGGGGTCAAGAGACCCAGTACTTC.

The rearrangement joins TRBV11-3 to TRBJ2-1, with 12 positions matching TRBD2. V shed 2 bases, J shed 7 bases, and the junction held 3 bases outside the gene matches. There are 15 residues in the CDR3. Germline loops: CDR1 SGHNT, CDR2 YENEEA. CDR3: CASSLSGTSGNEQFF. CDR3 coding DNA: TGTGCCAGCAGCTTAAGTGGGACTAGCGGGAATGAGCAGTTCTTC.

This clone was observed once. A much more abundant neighbour one base away suggests this may be a read error. The chain recombines TRBV28 with TRBJ2-5, with TRBD2 matching over 11 bases. Germline CDR1 MDHEN, CDR2 SYDVKM. CDR3 length equals 15 residues. V gave up 5 bases and J gave up 5 bases; unmatched junction bases: 7. The CDR3 DNA follows: TGTGCCAGCAGTCATAGCGGGAGGGCCGTTGAGACCCAGTACTTC. It translates to CASSHSGRAVETQYF.

Note on this clone: The junction shows a germline mismatch at one end, possibly a read error. The chain carries TRBV5-1 and TRBJ2-1; D remains ambiguous. Looked up from germline, CDR1 is SGHRS and CDR2 is YFSETQ. The CDR3 consists of 14 residues. Here the CDR3 reads CASSLAYSDNEQFF. The CDR3 nucleotides read TGCGCCAGCAGCTTGGCATACTCCGACAATGAGCAGTTCTTC. The full variable domain, rest sourced from reference TRBV5-1 and TRBJ2-1, is KAGVTQTPRYLIKTRGQQVTLSCSPISGHRSVSWYQQTPGQGLQFLFEYFSETQRNKGNFPGRFSGRQFSNSRSEMNVSTLELGDSALYLCASSLAYSDNEQFFGPGTRLTVL.

The rearrangement joins TRBV29-1 to TRBJ2-7, with D unresolved. Germline V gives CDR1 SQVTM, CDR2 ANQGSEA. The CDR3 has 13 amino acids. V was shortened by 4 bases and J by 4 bases, with 14 bases between the two germline ends. The CDR3 spells CSVGGRPLYEQYF. Here the CDR3 DNA reads TGCAGCGTTGGGGGTCGGCCCCTTTACGAGCAGTACTTC.

This sequence joins TRBV4-2 and TRBJ2-7, with 12 positions matching TRBD2. Germline lookup yields CDR1 LGHNA and CDR2 YNFKEQ. V shed 2 bases, J shed 2 bases, and the junction held 7 bases outside the gene matches. The CDR3 loop spans 17 amino acids. The CDR3 DNA follows: TGTGCCAGCAGCCAACGACCTTCTAGCGGGAGGGCCTACGAGCAGTACTTC. It encodes CASSQRPSSGRAYEQYF.

The chain links TRBV2 to TRBJ1-1; 8 nucleotides align to TRBD1. The CDR3 has 19 amino acids. J was trimmed by 0 bases and V by 6 bases; bases with no gene match: 18. Germline V lookup: CDR1 SNHLY, CDR2 FYNNEI. CDR3 residues: CASRSPFFYGTGMNTEAFF. The CDR3 coding sequence is TGTGCCAGCAGATCACCATTTTTTTACGGGACAGGTATGAACACTGAAGCTTTCTTT.

This clone occurred once. The CDR3, as DNA: TGCAGTGCTACGGTGAATGAGCAGTTCTTC. Translation: CSATVNEQFF. The gene calls are TRBV20-1 and TRBJ2-1; no firm D call. V was clipped by 4 bases and J by 7 bases, with 5 bases between them. The CDR3 consists of 10 residues. In germline, CDR1 is DFQATT, CDR2 SNEGSKA (reference sequence).

The gene calls are TRBV7-2 and TRBJ1-5; D gene uncertain. With 4 bases removed from V and 5 bases from J, the gap between germline ends came to 6 bases. CDR3 length: 12 amino acids. The germline CDR1 and CDR2 sequences are SGHTA and FQGNSA. CDR3 bases: TGTGCCAGCAGCTCGACCGATCAGCCCCAGCATTTT. Translating gives CASSSTDQPQHF.

This clone was seen more than once but under ten times. The rearrangement links TRBV19 to TRBJ1-1, with 7 positions matching TRBD1. V was clipped by 5 bases and J by 0 bases; unmatched bases: 3. From germline, CDR1 is LNHDA and CDR2 SQIVND (reference sequence). The CDR3 has 14 amino acids. The CDR3 sequence: CASSGQDMNTEAFF. DNA of the CDR3: TGTGCCAGTAGTGGACAGGACATGAACACTGAAGCTTTCTTT.

The gene calls are TRBV18 and TRBJ1-1; the D is unclear. Trimming removed 2 bases at V and 3 bases at J, with 7 bases between. CDR3 length: 13 amino acids. Germline V gene data show CDR1 as KGHSH and CDR2 as LQKENI. CDR3 nucleotides: TGTGCCAGCTCACCAGGGGAGGACACTGAAGCTTTCTTT. Protein product: CASSPGEDTEAFF.

V usage is TRBV5-1 and J usage is TRBJ1-2; D might be TRBD1 (5 bases). This CDR3 is 13 amino acids long. Germline CDR1 SGHRS, CDR2 YFSETQ. Trimming cost V 3 bases and J 5 bases, with 11 bases left between them. The CDR3 loop is CASSSTGTYGYTF. CDR3 coding DNA: TGCGCCAGCAGCTCAACAGGAACATATGGCTACACCTTC.

The CDR3 loop is CASNFILGLAEHQETQYF. CDR3 nucleotides: TGTGCCAGCAATTTCATCCTAGGGCTAGCGGAGCACCAAGAGACCCAGTACTTC. This sequence joins TRBV21-1 and TRBJ2-5; the DNA was not compared with TRBD2, the D call given in the table. TRBV21-1 is reported as a pseudogene. The CDR3 runs to 18 residues.

This chain connects TRBV7-9 to TRBJ2-1; D remains ambiguous. This CDR3 spans 13 amino acids. Germline CDR1 reads SEHNR; CDR2 reads FQNEAQ (reference sequence). With 2 bases removed from V and 9 bases from J, the gap between germline ends came to 11 bases. The CDR3: CASSLNRAGEQFF. The DNA for the CDR3 is TGTGCCAGCAGCTTAAATCGGGCTGGTGAGCAGTTCTTC.

This chain uses TRBV10-2 with TRBJ2-2; TRBD1 might be the D (7 bases). The CDR3 consists of 14 residues. Trimming left V 4 bases short and J 3 bases short, with 9 bases between. Germline CDR1 reads WSHSY; CDR2 reads SAAADI. The CDR3 is CASSVRGDTGELFF. CDR3 DNA: TGCGCCAGCAGTGTCAGGGGGGACACCGGGGAGCTGTTTTTT.

The chain joins TRBV29-1 to TRBJ2-7, with 9 bases aligning to TRBD1. Germline V lookup: CDR1 SQVTM, CDR2 ANQGSEA. This CDR3 is 14 amino acids long. After removal of 3 bases from V and 3 bases from J, the junction contained 6 bases not matched to a gene. The CDR3 coding sequence is TGCAGCGTTGAGTCGGGACAGGGCAACTACGAGCAGTACTTC. Protein: CSVESGQGNYEQYF.

The chain is built from TRBV9 and TRBJ2-1, with 10 bases lining up with TRBD2. The CDR3 consists of 15 residues. CDR1 is SGDLS, CDR2 YYNGEE, per germline. With 0 bases clipped from V and 9 bases from J, the junction kept 6 bases outside the gene matches. The CDR3 region has the DNA TGTGCCAGCAGCGTAGGACTAGCGGGTGGTGGTGAGCAGTTCTTC. Its protein product is CASSVGLAGGGEQFF.

This chain links TRBV5-1 with TRBJ2-3, with D perhaps matching TRBD2 (6 bases). The germline V gene has CDR1 SGHRS and CDR2 YFSETQ. V lost 4 bases to trimming and J lost 6 bases, with 15 bases between them. This CDR3 has 14 amino acids. The CDR3 is CASSTGLLMDTQYF. DNA of the CDR3: TGCGCCAGCAGCACGGGACTTCTTATGGATACGCAGTATTTT.